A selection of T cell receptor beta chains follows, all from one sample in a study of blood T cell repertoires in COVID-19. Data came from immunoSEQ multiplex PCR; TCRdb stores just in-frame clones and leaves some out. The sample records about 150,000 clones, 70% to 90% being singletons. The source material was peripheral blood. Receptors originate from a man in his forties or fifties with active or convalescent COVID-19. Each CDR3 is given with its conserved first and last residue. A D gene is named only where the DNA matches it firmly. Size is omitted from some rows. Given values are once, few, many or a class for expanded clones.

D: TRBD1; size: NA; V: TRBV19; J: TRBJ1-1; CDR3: CASSISRDRGEAFF; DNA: TGTGCCAGTAGTATTTCAAGGGACAGGGGTGAAGCTTTCTTT
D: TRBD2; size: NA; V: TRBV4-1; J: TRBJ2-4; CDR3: CASSQGLAGGQAKNIQYF; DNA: TGCGCCAGCAGCCAAGGACTAGCGGGGGGCCAAGCCAAAAACATTCAGTACTTC
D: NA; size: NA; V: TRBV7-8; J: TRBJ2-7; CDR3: CASSLRPGQGFGEQYF; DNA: TGTGCCAGCAGCTTAAGACCGGGACAAGGTTTTGGCGAGCAGTACTTC
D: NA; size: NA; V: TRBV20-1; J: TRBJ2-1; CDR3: CSAPLYNEQFF; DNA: TGCAGTGCGCCACTATACAATGAGCAGTTCTTC
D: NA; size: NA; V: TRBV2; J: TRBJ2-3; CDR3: CASSERGGTQYF; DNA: TGTGCCAGCAGTGAGCGGGGAGGTACGCAGTATTTT
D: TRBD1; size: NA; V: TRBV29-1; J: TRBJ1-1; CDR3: CSVVRDRGTEAFF; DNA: TGCAGCGTTGTAAGGGACAGGGGCACTGAAGCTTTCTTT
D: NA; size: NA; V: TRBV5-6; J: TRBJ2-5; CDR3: CASSFLTYQETQYF; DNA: TGTGCCAGCAGCTTCCTAACGTACCAAGAGACCCAGTACTTC
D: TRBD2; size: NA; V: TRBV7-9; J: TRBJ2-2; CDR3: CASSPSRLAGVETGELFF; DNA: TGTGCCAGCAGCCCAAGCAGACTAGCGGGAGTTGAAACCGGGGAGCTGTTTTTT
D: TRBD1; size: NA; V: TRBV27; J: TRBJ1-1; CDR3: CASTSLTGVGNAEAFF; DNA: TGTGCCAGCACTTCTCTAACAGGGGTGGGGAACGCTGAAGCTTTCTTT
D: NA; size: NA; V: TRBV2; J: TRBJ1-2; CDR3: CASSLTRGREGGYTF; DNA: TGTGCCAGCAGCCTTACACGTGGGAGGGAAGGCGGCTACACCTTC
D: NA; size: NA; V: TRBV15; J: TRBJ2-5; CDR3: CATSRDLGSGETQYF; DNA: TGTGCCACCAGCAGAGATCTGGGGAGCGGGGAGACCCAGTACTTC
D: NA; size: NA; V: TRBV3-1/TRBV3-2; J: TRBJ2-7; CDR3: CASSQDLDYYEQYF; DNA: TGTGCCAGCAGCCAAGATTTGGACTACTACGAGCAGTACTTC
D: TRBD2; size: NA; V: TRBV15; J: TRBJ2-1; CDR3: CATSRGLAGVGDNEQFF; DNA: TGTGCCACCAGCAGAGGACTAGCGGGCGTTGGGGACAATGAGCAGTTCTTC
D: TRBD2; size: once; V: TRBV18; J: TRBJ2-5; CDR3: CASSPQASGETQYF; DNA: TGTGCCAGCTCACCACAGGCTAGCGGAGAGACCCAGTACTTC
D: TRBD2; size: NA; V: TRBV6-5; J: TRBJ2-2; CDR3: CASRPGLVGTGELFF; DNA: TGTGCCAGCAGACCGGGACTAGTCGGCACCGGGGAGCTGTTTTTT
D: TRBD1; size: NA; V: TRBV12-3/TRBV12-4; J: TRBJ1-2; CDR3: CASSRQGPNGYTF; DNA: TGTGCCAGCAGTAGACAGGGGCCCAATGGCTACACCTTC
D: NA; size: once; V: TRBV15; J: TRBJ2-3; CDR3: CATSRDDWRGSRDTQYF; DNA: TGTGCCACCAGCAGAGATGATTGGAGAGGGAGTCGTGATACGCAGTATTTT
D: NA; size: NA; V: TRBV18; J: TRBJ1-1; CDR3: CASSLTTANTEAFF; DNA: TGTGCCAGCTCACTGACGACAGCAAACACTGAAGCTTTCTTT
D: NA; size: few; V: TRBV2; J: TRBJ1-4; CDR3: CASSGTGNEKLFF; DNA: TGTGCCAGCAGTGGGACTGGTAATGAAAAACTGTTTTTT
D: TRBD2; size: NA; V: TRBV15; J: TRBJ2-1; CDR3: CATTYVAGGNEQFF; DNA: TGTGCCACCACCTACGTAGCGGGGGGGAATGAGCAGTTCTTC
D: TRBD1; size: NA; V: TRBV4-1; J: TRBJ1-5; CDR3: CASSHDGQVQPQHF; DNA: TGCGCCAGCAGCCACGACGGACAGGTTCAGCCCCAGCATTTT
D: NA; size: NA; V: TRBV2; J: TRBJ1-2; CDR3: CASSEDSGKSYGYTF; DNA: TGTGCCAGCAGTGAAGACAGCGGGAAAAGCTATGGCTACACCTTC
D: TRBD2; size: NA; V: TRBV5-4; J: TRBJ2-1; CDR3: CASSAGTSLNEQFF; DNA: TGTGCCAGCAGCGCCGGGACTAGCCTCAATGAGCAGTTCTTC
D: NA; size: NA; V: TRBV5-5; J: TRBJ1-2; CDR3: CASSLPGVGGYTF; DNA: TGTGCCAGCAGCTTGCCAGGGGTCGGTGGCTACACCTTC
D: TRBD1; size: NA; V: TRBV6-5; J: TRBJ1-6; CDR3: CASSYEGAGSPLHF; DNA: TGTGCCAGCAGTTACGAGGGGGCAGGTTCACCCCTCCACTTT
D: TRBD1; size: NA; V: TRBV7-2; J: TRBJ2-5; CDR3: CASSEVTGGLETQYF; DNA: TGTGCCAGCAGCGAGGTGACAGGGGGCTTGGAGACCCAGTACTTC
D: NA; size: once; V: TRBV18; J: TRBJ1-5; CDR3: CASSPPAAGGKDQPQHF; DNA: TGTGCCAGCTCACCACCGGCGGCGGGGGGGAAGGATCAGCCCCAGCATTTT
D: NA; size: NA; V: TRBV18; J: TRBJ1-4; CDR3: CASSPRQGGEKLFF; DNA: TGTGCCAGCTCACCACGGCAGGGTGGCGAAAAACTGTTTTTT